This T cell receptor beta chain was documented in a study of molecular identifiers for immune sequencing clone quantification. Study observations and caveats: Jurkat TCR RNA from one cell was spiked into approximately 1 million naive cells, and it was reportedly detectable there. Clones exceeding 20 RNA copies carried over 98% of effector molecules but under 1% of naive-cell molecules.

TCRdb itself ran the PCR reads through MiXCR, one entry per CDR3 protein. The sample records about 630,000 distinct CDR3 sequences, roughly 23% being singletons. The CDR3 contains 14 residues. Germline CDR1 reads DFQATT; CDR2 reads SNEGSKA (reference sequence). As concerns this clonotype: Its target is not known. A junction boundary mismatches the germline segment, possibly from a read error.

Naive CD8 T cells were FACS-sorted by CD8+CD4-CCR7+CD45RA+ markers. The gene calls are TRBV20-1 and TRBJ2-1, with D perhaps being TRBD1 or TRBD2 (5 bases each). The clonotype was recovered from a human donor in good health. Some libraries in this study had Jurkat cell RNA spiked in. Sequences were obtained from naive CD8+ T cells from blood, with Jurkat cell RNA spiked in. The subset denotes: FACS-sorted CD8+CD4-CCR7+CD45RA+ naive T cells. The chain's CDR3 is CSAPYGTVYNEQSF. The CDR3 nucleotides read TGCAGTGCTCCTTATGGGACCGTTTACAATGAGCAGTCCTTC.